The present T cell receptor (beta chain) was sequenced within a study of shared clonotypes between healthy human individuals. Study overall: Donors were a couple of women and a few men aged 18 to 49. CD4 naive and CD4 memory each took three plates per donor, while CD8 naive took two and CD8 memory one.

Study-wide findings and caveats: A handful of donors held approximately 4.6% of naive CD4 clonotypes in common.

Once extracted for a subset, genomic DNA was divided evenly among several immunoSEQ plates. TCRdb's table, derived via immunoSEQ multiplex PCR, lists solely in-frame clones and lacks some. The table records 1.5 million to 2.5 million clones, 85% to 95% of them present only once. Germline-derived CDR1 and CDR2 are PRHDT and FYEKMQ (reference sequence). The V segment lost 5 bases and the J segment 5 bases; nucleotides outside the gene matches: 3. This CDR3 has 13 residues. The naive CD8 subset, CD45RO-negative cells positively selected for CCR7, excluded terminally differentiated effector memory CD45RA+ cells. A remark on this clone: What it recognizes is unknown.

The genes are TRBV13 and TRBJ1-1, with 9 positions matching TRBD1. The receptor was derived from a man younger than 35 in good health. The specimen was naive CD8+ T cells sorted from blood. CDR3 residues: CASSPGTGTEAFF. DNA for the CDR3: TGTGCCAGCAGCCCCGGGACAGGGACTGAAGCTTTCTTT.